Below are 30 T cell receptor beta chains sequenced from a single sample in a study of patients and donors after allogeneic stem cell transplantation. Using its own MiXCR run on the RT-PCR reads, TCRdb lists one record per CDR3 protein. The sample lists more than 75,000 distinct CDR3 sequences; around 5% were seen once. The specimen sequenced was blood, either unsorted or a sorted T cell fraction (not recorded which). The receptors were gathered from a human donor who was either an allogeneic HSCT recipient or a stem cell or donor lymphocyte infusion donor (not recorded which). It is not recorded whose cells these are; they may come from a transplant donor.

This clonotype was seen many times. This chain joins TRBV29-1 and TRBJ2-7; 11 bases line up with TRBD2. Per germline, CDR1 SQVTM and CDR2 ANQGSEA. The CDR3 totals 15 residues. Trimming removed 4 bases from V and 3 bases from J; junction bases left unmatched: 8. For the CDR3, the DNA is TGCAGCGTTGGAAAACTAGCGGGAGTAAACTACGAGCAGTACTTC. It encodes CSVGKLAGVNYEQYF.

This clonotype appeared many times. The chain couples TRBV3-1 to TRBJ2-1; D is perhaps TRBD1 or TRBD2 (5 bases each). Germline CDR1 reads LGHDT; CDR2 reads YNNKEL (reference sequence). V was pared by 2 bases and J by 10 bases, with 12 bases between. The CDR3 sequence is 13 residues long. CDR3: CASSQTLGEEQFF. DNA of the CDR3: TGTGCCAGCAGCCAAACCCTAGGGGAGGAGCAGTTCTTC.

There are a few counts of this clonotype. This chain connects TRBV18 to TRBJ2-5; no firm D call. The CDR3 length is 13 residues. The ends were cut back, 3 bases at V and 5 bases at J, with 10 bases in the middle. Germline CDR1 KGHSH, CDR2 LQKENI. The CDR3 spells CASSPQFKETQYF. The CDR3 coding sequence is TGTGCCAGCTCACCCCAATTTAAGGAGACCCAGTACTTC.

In its sample, this clonotype was seen many times. The rearrangement links TRBV27 to TRBJ1-5; 7 positions match TRBD1. The J segment lost 1 base and the V segment lost 6 bases, leaving 6 bases of the junction unmatched. The germline gives CDR1 MNHEY, CDR2 SMNVEV (reference sequence). CDR3 length equals 15 residues. The CDR3: CASSPWDRSNQPQHF. CDR3 sequence (DNA): TGTGCCAGCAGCCCATGGGACAGAAGCAATCAGCCCCAGCATTTT.

This clonotype was counted at least ten times. The V and J genes are TRBV20-1 and TRBJ2-7, with TRBD2 as a possible D gene (5 bases). Germline V gene data show CDR1 as DFQATT and CDR2 as SNEGSKA (reference sequence). The CDR3 has 14 amino acids. V was pared by 3 bases and J by 2 bases, with 14 bases between. The CDR3 spells CSASLGVTPYEQYF. The CDR3 coding sequence is TGCAGTGCTAGCCTGGGAGTAACCCCCTACGAGCAGTACTTC.

This clonotype has just a few counts. The chain links TRBV20-1 to TRBJ2-1; TRBD2 agrees at 14 bases. Per the germline V gene, CDR1 is DFQATT and CDR2 is SNEGSKA (reference sequence). The CDR3 extends over 14 amino acids. V trimming: 8 bases; J trimming: 8 bases; junction bases outside the gene matches: 8. As DNA, the CDR3 is TGCAGTCCCCCCGGGACTAGCGGGAGTGATGAGCAGTTCTTC. Its translation: CSPPGTSGSDEQFF.

The sample holds a few counts of this clonotype. This rearrangement joins TRBV7-9 to TRBJ1-5, with 7 bases identical to TRBD1. Germline V gene data show CDR1 as SEHNR and CDR2 as FQNEAQ (reference sequence). The CDR3 consists of 16 residues. V was clipped by 5 bases and J by 9 bases; unmatched bases: 16. For the CDR3, the DNA is TGTGCCAGCAGCAATACGGTACAGGGGACTCTGGGGCCCCAGCATTTT. Translating it yields CASSNTVQGTLGPQHF.

This clonotype was recorded at least ten times. This chain joins TRBV14 and TRBJ2-1; 10 bases are a match to TRBD2. V trimming: 8 bases; J trimming: 7 bases; junction bases outside the gene matches: 8. Germline CDR1 reads SGHDN; CDR2 reads FVKESK. The CDR3 runs 14 residues. In DNA, the CDR3 is TGTGCCAGCCTTAAGCGGGGGGGCTGGAATGAGCAGTTCTTC. It is translated as CASLKRGGWNEQFF.

There are a few counts of this clonotype. The genes are TRBV5-1 and TRBJ1-4; 7 bases align to TRBD1. The CDR3 is made up of 15 amino acids. Looked up from germline, CDR1 is SGHRS and CDR2 is YFSETQ. V lost 1 base to trimming and J lost 6 bases; unmatched junction nucleotides: 6. DNA of the CDR3: TGCGCCAGCAGCTTGAACAGGGGCCAGGATGAAAAACTGTTTTTT. Amino acid sequence: CASSLNRGQDEKLFF.

This clonotype was recorded many times. The chain carries TRBV6-1 and TRBJ1-3, with D uncertain. The CDR3 extends over 15 amino acids. Trimming removed 6 bases at V and 0 bases at J, with 12 bases between. Germline CDR1 and CDR2: MNHNS and SASEGT. The CDR3 here is CASSPPAFSGNTIYF. The CDR3 DNA is TGTGCCAGCAGCCCCCCAGCATTCTCTGGAAACACCATATATTTT.

This clonotype has at least ten counts. V usage is TRBV3-1 and J usage is TRBJ2-5; D is possibly TRBD2 (5 bases). The germline V gene has CDR1 LGHDT and CDR2 YNNKEL (reference sequence). The CDR3 extends over 17 amino acids. Deletions cut 0 bases from V and 1 base from J, with 15 bases between. The CDR3 loop reads CASSQDLRARTQETQYF. The DNA for the CDR3 is TGTGCCAGCAGCCAAGATCTGAGGGCGCGAACCCAAGAGACCCAGTACTTC.

This chain connects TRBV19 to TRBJ2-3, with D uncertain. The CDR3 consists of 13 residues. The V end lost 2 bases, the J end lost 3 bases, and 6 bases lay between the germline ends. Germline V CDR1 and CDR2: LNHDA, SQIVND (reference sequence). The CDR3, as DNA: TGTGCCAGTAGTATACAGGTTACAGATACGCAGTATTTT. Its protein is CASSIQVTDTQYF.

This clonotype occurred many times. This rearrangement joins TRBV20-1 to TRBJ2-5, with 7 positions matching TRBD1. Germline CDR1 is DFQATT and CDR2 is SNEGSKA (reference sequence). J gave up 0 bases and V 7 bases, and 11 bases lay outside the gene matches. CDR3 size: 15 residues. The CDR3 DNA follows: TGCAGTGTGCTAGGGGGCCCAGGGCACCAAGAGACCCAGTACTTC. Protein: CSVLGGPGHQETQYF.

This clonotype has only a few counts. This sequence joins TRBV7-9 and TRBJ2-2; D might be TRBD1 or TRBD2, each matching 5 bases. Germline loops: CDR1 SEHNR, CDR2 FQNEAQ (reference sequence). Trimming stripped 2 bases from V and 3 bases from J, with 13 bases between. CDR3 length: 16 residues. CDR3: CASSLNSGGHTGELFF. The CDR3 coding sequence is TGTGCCAGCAGCTTAAATTCTGGGGGACACACCGGGGAGCTGTTTTTT.

The table lists this clonotype with many counts. The V call is TRBV6-1, the J call TRBJ2-5; 12 bases line up with TRBD2. This CDR3 comprises 17 residues. The junction had 10 bases not matched to a gene; V was cut back by 6 bases and J by 2 bases. CDR1 and CDR2 from the germline V gene are MNHNS and SASEGT. CDR3 DNA: TGTGCCAGCAGCTCTCTAGCGGGGGGGCTAAATCAAGAGACCCAGTACTTC. This encodes CASSSLAGGLNQETQYF.

V gene TRBV1 combines with J gene TRBJ1-1. TRBV1 is an annotated pseudogene. CDR3 size: 13 residues. The CDR3 loop reads CTSSRRMNTEAFF. CDR3 nucleotide sequence: TGCACCAGCAGCCGACGGATGAACACTGAAGCTTTCTTT.

This clonotype was seen at least ten times. The chain carries TRBV28 and TRBJ1-5; D possibly corresponds to TRBD1 (5 bases). V lost 7 bases to trimming and J lost 0 bases, with 19 bases between them. In germline, CDR1 is MDHEN, CDR2 SYDVKM. The CDR3 loop spans 17 amino acids. The CDR3 sequence is CASKLDKWGYSNQPQHF. The CDR3 DNA follows: TGTGCCAGCAAATTAGATAAGTGGGGGTATAGCAATCAGCCCCAGCATTTT. Based on the CDR3 plus reference TRBV28 and TRBJ1-5, the full variable domain is DVKVTQSSRYLVKRTGEKVFLECVQDMDHENMFWYRQDPGLGLRLIYFSYDVKMKEKGDIPEGYSVSREKKERFSLILESASTNQTSMYLCASKLDKWGYSNQPQHFGDGTRLSIL.

This clonotype was counted many times. The V and J genes are TRBV9 and TRBJ1-1; D gene ambiguous. The CDR3 is 13 residues long. In germline, CDR1 is SGDLS, CDR2 YYNGEE. Between the trimmed V and J ends, which lost 1 base and 11 bases, there was a span of 15 bases. CDR3 residues: CASSVSAGREAFF. The CDR3 DNA sequence: TGTGCCAGCAGCGTATCGGCAGGTAGAGAGGCTTTCTTT.

This clonotype was counted ten times or more. The chain joins TRBV11-2 to TRBJ2-5, with D perhaps matching TRBD1 or TRBD2 (6 bases each). The CDR3 sequence is 14 residues long. V gave up 3 bases and J gave up 4 bases, with 12 bases separating them. Per germline, CDR1 SGHAT and CDR2 FQNNGV. The CDR3 is CASSFPEGGETQYF. CDR3 sequence (DNA): TGTGCCAGCAGCTTCCCGGAGGGGGGAGAGACCCAGTACTTC.

This clonotype was counted many times. This chain connects TRBV2 to TRBJ2-1; unclear D gene. The CDR3 is made up of 17 amino acids. Germline V lookup: CDR1 SNHLY, CDR2 FYNNEI. Trimming pared 1 base from V and 4 bases from J, leaving 17 bases between. The CDR3: CASSEGVVWGAYNEQFF. CDR3 nucleotides: TGTGCCAGCAGTGAAGGGGTAGTGTGGGGTGCGTACAATGAGCAGTTCTTC.

This clonotype was seen ten or more times. The rearrangement uses TRBV7-6 and TRBJ2-2, with TRBD1 matching 7 bases. Germline V lookup: CDR1 SGHVS, CDR2 FNYEAQ. CDR3 size: 14 residues. J lost 6 bases, V lost 1 base, and 2 bases had no gene match. CDR3 sequence reads: CASSLGQGAGELFF. CDR3 DNA sequence: TGTGCCAGCAGCTTAGGTCAGGGGGCCGGGGAGCTGTTTTTT. Drawing the rest from reference TRBV7-6 and TRBJ2-2, the complete variable domain is GAGVSQSPRYKVTKRGQDVALRCDPISGHVSLYWYRQALGQGPEFLTYFNYEAQQDKSGLPNDRFSAERPEGSISTLTIQRTEQRDSAMYRCASSLGQGAGELFFGEGSRLTVL.

This clonotype has ten or more counts. The gene calls are TRBV19 and TRBJ2-3; possibly TRBD2 for D (5 bases). The V and J ends lost 9 bases and 11 bases respectively, with 12 bases between them. CDR3 length: 10 residues. Germline CDR1 and CDR2: LNHDA and SQIVND (reference sequence). This CDR3 reads CASQPGGQYF. The CDR3 DNA reads as TGTGCCAGCCAACCCGGAGGGCAGTATTTT.

There are many counts of this clonotype. The chain joins TRBV4-1 to TRBJ1-6; D perhaps matches TRBD1 (6 bases). This CDR3 has 15 amino acids. Germline CDR1 is MGHRA and CDR2 is YSYEKL. Trimming pared 4 bases from V and 6 bases from J, leaving 13 bases between. CDR3 sequence reads: CASSLGGRGNSPLHF. The CDR3 bases are TGCGCCAGCAGCCTAGGGGGGCGGGGTAATTCACCCCTCCACTTT.

There are many counts of this clonotype. In nucleotides, the CDR3 is TGTGCCAGCAGTCGAGGGAATGTGGGCAATCAGCCCCAGCATTTT. Translating gives CASSRGNVGNQPQHF. The J gene is TRBJ1-5, the V gene TRBV27; D is unclear. The CDR3 runs 15 residues. Germline CDR1 reads MNHEY; CDR2 reads SMNVEV (reference sequence). Trimming cost V 5 bases and J 2 bases, with 13 bases left between them.

This clonotype occurred many times. This chain joins TRBV12-3 or TRBV12-4 and TRBJ2-2; a weak D match, TRBD2 (6 bases). V lost 4 bases, J lost 3 bases, and 12 bases lay in between. This CDR3 spans 15 amino acids. CDR3 region: CASSYGEADTGELFF. In DNA, the CDR3 is TGTGCCAGCAGTTATGGGGAGGCAGACACCGGGGAGCTGTTTTTT.

The V and J genes are TRBV20-1 and TRBJ2-3; TRBD2 matches at 12 bases. This CDR3 is 16 amino acids long. Trimming took 0 bases from V and 9 from J; bases not matched to a gene: 10. Germline CDR1 is DFQATT and CDR2 is SNEGSKA (reference sequence). This CDR3 reads CSARDASGGGRQTQYF. For the CDR3, the DNA is TGCAGTGCTAGAGACGCTAGCGGGGGGGGCCGTCAAACGCAGTATTTT.

This clonotype was seen ten or more times. V is TRBV7-9 and J is TRBJ2-2; 7 nucleotides line up with TRBD1. Germline loops: CDR1 SEHNR, CDR2 FQNEAQ (reference sequence). The junction had 3 bases not matched to a gene; V was cut back by 4 bases and J by 4 bases. There are 14 residues in the CDR3. CDR3 bases: TGTGCCAGCAGCTATAACAGGGGCACCGGGGAGCTGTTTTTT. Its protein product is CASSYNRGTGELFF.

The table lists this clonotype with many counts. The chain couples TRBV28 to TRBJ2-5; D is uncertain. Germline lookup yields CDR1 MDHEN and CDR2 SYDVKM. V was pared by 3 bases and J by 1 base, with 6 bases between. This CDR3 region has 13 residues. Here the CDR3 reads CASSFLVQETQYF. The CDR3 nucleotides are TGTGCCAGCAGTTTCCTGGTCCAAGAGACCCAGTACTTC. Supplemented by reference TRBV28 and TRBJ2-5, the full variable domain reads DVKVTQSSRYLVKRTGEKVFLECVQDMDHENMFWYRQDPGLGLRLIYFSYDVKMKEKGDIPEGYSVSREKKERFSLILESASTNQTSMYLCASSFLVQETQYFGPGTRLLVL.

This chain connects TRBV6-1 to TRBJ1-5; 7 bases are shared with TRBD1. Germline lookup yields CDR1 MNHNS and CDR2 SASEGT. Unmatched junction bases numbered 9, after V lost 6 bases and J lost 4 bases. The CDR3 is made up of 15 amino acids. CDR3 loop: CASSPGQVWNQPQHF. CDR3 nucleotides: TGTGCCAGCAGCCCCGGACAGGTTTGGAATCAGCCCCAGCATTTT.

By sample fraction, this clonotype is medium-sized (0.01 to 0.1%). The chain carries TRBV12-3 or TRBV12-4 and TRBJ2-7, with D perhaps TRBD2 (6 bases). The CDR3 has 11 residues. Trimming left V 6 bases short and J 6 bases short, with 9 bases between. In DNA form, the CDR3 reads TGTGCCAGCAGCTTGGGGGGCGAGCAGTACTTC. Its translation: CASSLGGEQYF.